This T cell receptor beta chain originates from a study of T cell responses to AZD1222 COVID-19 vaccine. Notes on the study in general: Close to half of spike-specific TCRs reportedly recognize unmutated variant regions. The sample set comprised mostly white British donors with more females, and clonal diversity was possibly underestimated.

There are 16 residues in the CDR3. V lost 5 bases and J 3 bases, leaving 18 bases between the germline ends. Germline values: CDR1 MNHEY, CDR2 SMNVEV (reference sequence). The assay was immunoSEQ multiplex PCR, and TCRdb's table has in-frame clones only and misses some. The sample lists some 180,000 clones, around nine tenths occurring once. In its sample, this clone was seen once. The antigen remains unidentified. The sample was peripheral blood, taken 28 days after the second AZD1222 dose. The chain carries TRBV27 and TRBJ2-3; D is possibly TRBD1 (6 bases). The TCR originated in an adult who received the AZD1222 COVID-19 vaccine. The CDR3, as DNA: TGTGCCAGCAGTCCGCAGAACCCAGGGGTTACAGATACGCAGTATTTT. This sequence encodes CASSPQNPGVTDTQYF.